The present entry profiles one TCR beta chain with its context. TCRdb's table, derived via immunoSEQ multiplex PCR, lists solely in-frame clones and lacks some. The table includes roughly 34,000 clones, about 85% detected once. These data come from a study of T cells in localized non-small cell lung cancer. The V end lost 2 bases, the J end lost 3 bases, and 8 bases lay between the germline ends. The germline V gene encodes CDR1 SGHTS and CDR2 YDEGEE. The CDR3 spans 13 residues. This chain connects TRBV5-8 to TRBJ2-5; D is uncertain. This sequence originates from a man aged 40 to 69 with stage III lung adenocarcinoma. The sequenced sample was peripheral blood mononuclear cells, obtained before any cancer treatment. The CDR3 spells CASSLLGKETQYF. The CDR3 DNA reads TGTGCCAGCAGCTTATTGGGCAAAGAGACCCAGTACTTC. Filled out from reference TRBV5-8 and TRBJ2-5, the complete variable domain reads EAGVTQSPTHLIKTRGQQATLRCSPISGHTSVYWYQQALGLGLQFLLWYDEGEERNRGNFPPRFSGRQFPNYSSELNVNALELEDSALYLCASSLLGKETQYFGPGTRLLVL.